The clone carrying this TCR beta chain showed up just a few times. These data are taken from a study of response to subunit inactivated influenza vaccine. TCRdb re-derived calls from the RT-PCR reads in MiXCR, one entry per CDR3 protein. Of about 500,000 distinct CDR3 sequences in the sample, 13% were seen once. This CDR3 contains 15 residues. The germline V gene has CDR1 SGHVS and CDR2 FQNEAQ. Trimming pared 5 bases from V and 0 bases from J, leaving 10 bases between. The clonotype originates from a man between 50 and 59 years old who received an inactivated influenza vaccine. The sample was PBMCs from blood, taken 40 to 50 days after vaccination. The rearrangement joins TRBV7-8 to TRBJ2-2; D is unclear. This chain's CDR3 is CASSPRVANTGELFF. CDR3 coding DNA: TGTGCCAGCAGCCCTCGGGTTGCGAACACCGGGGAGCTGTTTTTT.